The 16 T cell receptor beta chains below come from one sample, sequenced in a study of CD8 T cell repertoires and HIV-1 epitope variants. No antigens are known for them. Some clones are missing from TCRdb's copy, which holds only in-frame ones; the method was immunoSEQ multiplex PCR. Among 4,500 or so clones listed, roughly two thirds were seen once. Specimen: cultured CD8+ T cells derived from PBMCs. Receptor source: a male donor with HIV.

This chain links TRBV4-1 with TRBJ2-1; D might be TRBD2 (5 bases). The CDR3 has 15 amino acids. Trimming took 1 base from V and 4 from J, leaving 11 bases between them. Germline CDR1 is MGHRA and CDR2 is YSYEKL. CDR3 DNA sequence: TGCGCCAGCAGCCAAGGACGGGATCCGTACAATGAGCAGTTCTTC. Translated, it gives CASSQGRDPYNEQFF.

CDR3 in DNA: TGTGCCAGCTCGGGACTAGCGGGAGACGAGCAGTACTTC. It translates to CASSGLAGDEQYF. The V gene is TRBV6-6, the J gene TRBJ2-7; 14 positions match TRBD2. Germline V CDR1 and CDR2: MNHNY, SVGAGI (reference sequence). Trimming took 8 bases from V and 5 from J; bases not matched to a gene: 2. The CDR3 has 13 residues.

The rearrangement uses TRBV19 and TRBJ1-1, with D unclear. The CDR3 is 14 residues long. V shed 9 bases and J shed 0 bases, with 14 bases lying between them. Germline CDR1 and CDR2: LNHDA and SQIVND (reference sequence). CDR3 in amino acids: CASRPEAMNTEAFF. In DNA form, the CDR3 reads TGTGCCAGCCGCCCCGAGGCCATGAACACTGAAGCTTTCTTT.

This clone was detected once. The genes are TRBV5-1 and TRBJ2-1; D remains ambiguous. This CDR3 region has 13 residues. V lost 0 bases, J lost 4 bases, and 5 bases lay in between. Germline V gene sequence: CDR1 SGHRS, CDR2 YFSETQ. The DNA of the CDR3 is TGCGCCAGCAGCTTGGACAGTTACAATGAGCAGTTCTTC. Amino acids: CASSLDSYNEQFF.

The chain joins TRBV5-6 to TRBJ2-7; D is possibly TRBD1 (6 bases). The CDR3 has 12 residues. V dropped 4 bases and J dropped 4 bases, with 9 bases sitting between them. CDR1 is SGHDT, CDR2 YYEEEE, per germline. The CDR3 sequence is CASSDRSYEQYF. CDR3 in DNA: TGTGCCAGCAGCGACAGGAGTTACGAGCAGTACTTC.

The chain uses TRBV25-1 and TRBJ1-2; D not resolved. The CDR3 contains 15 residues. Per the germline V gene, CDR1 is MGHDK and CDR2 is SYGVNS. Trimming removed 3 bases from V and 2 bases from J, with 13 bases in between. The CDR3 here is CASSEGLARNYGYTF. CDR3 coding DNA: TGTGCCAGCAGTGAGGGTTTAGCAAGGAACTATGGCTACACCTTC.

The V call is TRBV6-6, the J call TRBJ2-7; 9 nucleotides align to TRBD1. CDR3 length: 14 residues. Looked up from germline, CDR1 is MNHNY and CDR2 is SVGAGI (reference sequence). V lost 2 bases and J lost 4; bases outside the gene matches: 3. The CDR3 spells CASSYTGGEYEQYF. For the CDR3, the DNA is TGTGCCAGCAGTTACACAGGGGGCGAATACGAGCAGTACTTC.

The rearrangement links TRBV28 to TRBJ1-1; weak D call: TRBD1 (6 bases). The V and J ends lost 7 bases and 4 bases respectively, with 13 bases between them. This CDR3 region has 13 residues. Germline CDR1 is MDHEN and CDR2 is SYDVKM. The CDR3 DNA is TGTGCCAGCATCTCCAGGGGATCCACTGAAGCTTTCTTT. Amino acids: CASISRGSTEAFF.

The genes are TRBV18 and TRBJ1-1, with D unclear. Trimming pared 6 bases from V and 6 bases from J, leaving 23 bases between. The CDR3 loop spans 16 amino acids. CDR1 and CDR2 from the germline V gene are KGHSH and LQKENI. The CDR3 protein is CASSHPSVGGDPEAFF. The CDR3 DNA is TGTGCCAGCTCTCATCCCTCGGTCGGAGGCGATCCTGAAGCTTTCTTT.

The chain joins TRBV27 to TRBJ2-1, with 12 nucleotides matching TRBD2. The CDR3 consists of 18 residues. Germline assignment: CDR1 MNHEY and CDR2 SMNVEV (reference sequence). With V trimmed by 3 bases and J by 4 bases, 10 bases remained unmatched. The CDR3 region is CASSFLLAGGPRYNEQFF. CDR3 in DNA: TGTGCCAGCAGTTTCTTGCTAGCGGGAGGGCCTCGTTACAATGAGCAGTTCTTC.

This rearrangement joins TRBV4-3 to TRBJ2-7, with a tentative D call TRBD2 (6 bases). CDR1 and CDR2 from the germline V gene are LGHNA and YSLEER. The CDR3 runs 12 residues. Trimming took off 0 bases at V and 7 bases at J, with 7 bases between the two ends. As DNA, the CDR3 is TGCGCCAGCAGCCAAGACGGGACTGAGCAGTACTTC. This codes for CASSQDGTEQYF.

This clone has only a few counts. The J gene is TRBJ2-7, the V gene TRBV5-6; 9 bases are a match to TRBD1. This CDR3 is built from 13 residues. The trim removed 5 bases at V and 2 bases at J, leaving 2 bases unmatched. Germline V lookup: CDR1 SGHDT, CDR2 YYEEEE. The CDR3 spells CASSWDRAYEQYF. CDR3 sequence (DNA): TGTGCCAGCAGTTGGGACAGGGCCTACGAGCAGTACTTC.

A few counts support this clone. The chain is built from TRBV19 and TRBJ1-5; D is unclear. V lost 7 bases to trimming and J lost 2 bases, with 12 bases between them. The CDR3 length is 14 residues. Germline V CDR1 and CDR2: LNHDA, SQIVND (reference sequence). CDR3 DNA sequence: TGTGCCAGTACTATTTTTAATGGCAATCAGCCCCAGCATTTT. Its protein product is CASTIFNGNQPQHF. Based on the CDR3 plus reference TRBV19 and TRBJ1-5, the full variable domain is DGGITQSPKYLFRKEGQNVTLSCEQNLNHDAMYWYRQDPGQGLRLIYYSQIVNDFQKGDIAEGYSVSREKKESFPLTVTSAQKNPTAFYLCASTIFNGNQPQHFGDGTRLSIL.

This clone was picked up a small number of times. CDR3 nucleotide sequence: TGTGCCAGCAGCTCTGGGGATGTATTCTCTGGGGCCAACGTCCTGACTTTC. This sequence encodes CASSSGDVFSGANVLTF. The chain has TRBV7-9 and TRBJ2-6; unclear D gene. Deletions cut 4 bases from V and 0 bases from J, with 13 bases between. Germline V gives CDR1 SEHNR, CDR2 FQNEAQ (reference sequence). The CDR3 consists of 17 residues. Drawing the rest from reference TRBV7-9 and TRBJ2-6, the complete variable domain is DTGVSQNPRHKITKRGQNVTFRCDPISEHNRLYWYRQTLGQGPEFLTYFQNEAQLEKSRLLSDRFSAERPKGSFSTLEIQRTEQGDSAMYLCASSSGDVFSGANVLTFGAGSRLTVL.

A few counts support this clone. The junction departs from germline at one end; a sequencing error may be responsible. The genes are TRBV4-1 and TRBJ1-5, with D unresolved. The CDR3 has 15 residues. CDR1 and CDR2 from the germline V gene are MGHRA and YSYEKL. The CDR3 reads CASSEEWGLNQPQHF. DNA for the CDR3: TGCGCCAGCAGCGAAGAATGGGGATTAAATCAGCCCCAGCATTTT.

The rearrangement joins TRBV9 to TRBJ1-2; no definite D call. Trimming shortened V by 4 bases and J by 4 bases, and 20 bases separated the two germline ends. The CDR3 totals 16 residues. Germline CDR1 is SGDLS and CDR2 is YYNGEE. The CDR3 DNA sequence: TGTGCCAGCAGCCCCGCGGACGCCAGGCCACTCTATGGCTACACCTTC. It translates to CASSPADARPLYGYTF.